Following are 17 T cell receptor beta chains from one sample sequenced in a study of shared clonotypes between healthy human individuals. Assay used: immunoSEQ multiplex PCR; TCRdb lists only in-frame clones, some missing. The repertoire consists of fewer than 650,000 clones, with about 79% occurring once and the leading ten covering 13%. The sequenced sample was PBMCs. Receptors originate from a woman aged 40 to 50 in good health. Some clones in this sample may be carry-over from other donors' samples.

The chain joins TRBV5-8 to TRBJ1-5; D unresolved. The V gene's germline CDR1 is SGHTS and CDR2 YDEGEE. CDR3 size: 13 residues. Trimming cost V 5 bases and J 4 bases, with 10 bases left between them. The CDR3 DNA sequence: TGTGCCAGCAGTTTAACCTTTAATCAGCCCCAGCATTTT. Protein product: CASSLTFNQPQHF. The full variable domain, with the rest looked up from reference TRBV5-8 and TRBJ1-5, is EAGVTQSPTHLIKTRGQQATLRCSPISGHTSVYWYQQALGLGLQFLLWYDEGEERNRGNFPPRFSGRQFPNYSSELNVNALELEDSALYLCASSLTFNQPQHFGDGTRLSIL.

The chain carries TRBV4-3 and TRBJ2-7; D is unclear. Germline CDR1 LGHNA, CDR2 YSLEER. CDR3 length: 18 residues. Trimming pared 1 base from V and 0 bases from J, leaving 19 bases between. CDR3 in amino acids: CASSQGAAGPYYSYEQYF. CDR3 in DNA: TGCGCCAGCAGCCAAGGAGCAGCCGGCCCATACTACTCCTACGAGCAGTACTTC.

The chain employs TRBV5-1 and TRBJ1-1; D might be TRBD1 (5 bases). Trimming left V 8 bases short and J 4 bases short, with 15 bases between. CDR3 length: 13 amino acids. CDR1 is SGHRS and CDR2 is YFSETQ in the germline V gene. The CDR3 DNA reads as TGCGCCAGTCGCGGGGCTTATGGCACTGAAGCTTTCTTT. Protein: CASRGAYGTEAFF.

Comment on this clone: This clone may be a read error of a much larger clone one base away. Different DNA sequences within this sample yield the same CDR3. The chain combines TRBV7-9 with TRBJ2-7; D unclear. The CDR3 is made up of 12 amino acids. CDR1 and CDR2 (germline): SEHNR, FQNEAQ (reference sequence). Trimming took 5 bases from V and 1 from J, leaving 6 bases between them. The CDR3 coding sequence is TGTGCCAGCAGCCCGGGTTCCTACGAGCAGTACTTC. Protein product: CASSPGSYEQYF.

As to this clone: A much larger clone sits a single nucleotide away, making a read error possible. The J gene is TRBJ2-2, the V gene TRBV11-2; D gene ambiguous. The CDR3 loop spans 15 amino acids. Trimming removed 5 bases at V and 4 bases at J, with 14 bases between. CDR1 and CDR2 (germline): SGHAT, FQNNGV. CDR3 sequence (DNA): TGTGCCAGCAGCACCACTTACCCGAGCACCGGGGAGCTGTTTTTT. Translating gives CASSTTYPSTGELFF.

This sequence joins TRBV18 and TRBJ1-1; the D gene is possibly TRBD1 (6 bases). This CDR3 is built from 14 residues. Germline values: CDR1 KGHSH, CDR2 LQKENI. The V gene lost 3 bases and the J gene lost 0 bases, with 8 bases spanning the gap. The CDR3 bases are TGTGCCAGCTCACCCGGACAGATGAACACTGAAGCTTTCTTT. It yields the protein CASSPGQMNTEAFF.

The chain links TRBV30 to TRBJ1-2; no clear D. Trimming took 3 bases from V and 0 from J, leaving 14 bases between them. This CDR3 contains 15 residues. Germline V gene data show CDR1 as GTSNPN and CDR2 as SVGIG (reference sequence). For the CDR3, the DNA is TGTGCCTGGAGGGCGTTGGGCAGACCTAACTATGGCTACACCTTC. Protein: CAWRALGRPNYGYTF.

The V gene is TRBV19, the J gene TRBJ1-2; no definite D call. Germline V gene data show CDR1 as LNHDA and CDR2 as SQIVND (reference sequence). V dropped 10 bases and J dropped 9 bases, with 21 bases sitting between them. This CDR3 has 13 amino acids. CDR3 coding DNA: TGTGCCACCGCAGCCCCGGCGGGGATAAGCTACACCTTC. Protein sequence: CATAAPAGISYTF.

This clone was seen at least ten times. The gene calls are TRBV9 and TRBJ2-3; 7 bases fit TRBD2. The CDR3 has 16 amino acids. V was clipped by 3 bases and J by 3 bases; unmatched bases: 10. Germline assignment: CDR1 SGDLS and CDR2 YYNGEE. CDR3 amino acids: CASSGGGLADTDTQYF. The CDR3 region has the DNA TGTGCCAGCAGCGGTGGCGGGCTAGCGGATACAGATACGCAGTATTTT.

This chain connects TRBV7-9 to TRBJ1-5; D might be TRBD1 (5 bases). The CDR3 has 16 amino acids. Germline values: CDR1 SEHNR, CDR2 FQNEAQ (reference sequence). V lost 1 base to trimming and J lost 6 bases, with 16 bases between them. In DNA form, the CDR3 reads TGTGCCAGCAGCTTAGATCTGGGGGGAGAGGGTCAGCCCCAGCATTTT. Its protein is CASSLDLGGEGQPQHF.

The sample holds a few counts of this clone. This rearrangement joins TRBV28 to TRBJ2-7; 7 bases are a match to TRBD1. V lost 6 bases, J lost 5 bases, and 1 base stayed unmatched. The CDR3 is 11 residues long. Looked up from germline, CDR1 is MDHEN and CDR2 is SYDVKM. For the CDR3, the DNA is TGTGCCAGCAGCGACAGGGACGAGCAGTACTTC. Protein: CASSDRDEQYF.

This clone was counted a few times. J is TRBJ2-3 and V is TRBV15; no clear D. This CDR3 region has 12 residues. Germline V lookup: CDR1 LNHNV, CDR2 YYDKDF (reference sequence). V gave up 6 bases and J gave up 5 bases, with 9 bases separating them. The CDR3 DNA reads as TGTGCCACCAGTCTGACTGGAGATACGCAGTATTTT. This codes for CATSLTGDTQYF.

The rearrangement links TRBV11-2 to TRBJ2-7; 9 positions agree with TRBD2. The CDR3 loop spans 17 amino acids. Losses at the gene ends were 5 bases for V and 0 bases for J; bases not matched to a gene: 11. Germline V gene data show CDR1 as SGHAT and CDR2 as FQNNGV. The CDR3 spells CASSLSRLAATSYEQYF. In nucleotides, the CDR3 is TGTGCCAGCAGCCTATCCAGACTAGCGGCTACCTCCTACGAGCAGTACTTC.

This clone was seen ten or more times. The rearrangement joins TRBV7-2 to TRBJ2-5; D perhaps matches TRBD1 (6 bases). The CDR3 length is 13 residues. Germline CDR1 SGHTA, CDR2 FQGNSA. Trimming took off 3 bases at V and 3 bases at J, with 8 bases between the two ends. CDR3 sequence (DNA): TGTGCCAGCAGCTTTGCAGGGGAAGAGACCCAGTACTTC. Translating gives CASSFAGEETQYF.

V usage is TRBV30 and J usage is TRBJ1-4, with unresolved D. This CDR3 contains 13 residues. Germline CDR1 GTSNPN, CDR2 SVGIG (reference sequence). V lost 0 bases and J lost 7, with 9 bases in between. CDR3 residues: CAWSVPGVEKLFF. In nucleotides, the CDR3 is TGTGCCTGGAGTGTACCGGGCGTTGAAAAACTGTTTTTT.

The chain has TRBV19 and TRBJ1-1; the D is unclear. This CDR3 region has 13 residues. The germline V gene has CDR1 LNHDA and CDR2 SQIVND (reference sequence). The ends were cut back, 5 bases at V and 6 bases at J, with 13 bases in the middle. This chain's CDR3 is CASSPDDFAEAFF. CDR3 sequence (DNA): TGTGCCAGTAGTCCGGACGATTTCGCTGAAGCTTTCTTT.

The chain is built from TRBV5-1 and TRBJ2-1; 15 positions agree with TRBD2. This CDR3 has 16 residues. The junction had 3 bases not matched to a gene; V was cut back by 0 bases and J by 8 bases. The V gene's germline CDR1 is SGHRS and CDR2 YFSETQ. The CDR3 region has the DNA TGCGCCAGCAGCTTGGGTGGACTAGCGGGAGGGGATGAGCAGTTCTTC. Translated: CASSLGGLAGGDEQFF. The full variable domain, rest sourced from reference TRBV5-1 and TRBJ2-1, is KAGVTQTPRYLIKTRGQQVTLSCSPISGHRSVSWYQQTPGQGLQFLFEYFSETQRNKGNFPGRFSGRQFSNSRSEMNVSTLELGDSALYLCASSLGGLAGGDEQFFGPGTRLTVL.